The 27 T cell receptor beta chains in this list originate from one sample, sequenced in a study of vaccination effects on CD4 cells after COVID-19. The culture ran for about 11 days, and then CD4+ T cells were isolated. Either the BNT162b2 or mRNA-1273 vaccine was given to participants in two doses. Here immunoSEQ multiplex PCR was the method, and the copy in TCRdb shows in-frame clones only, minus some. The sample holds approximately 66,000 clones, 70% to 85% seen once. Their specific antigens are unknown. Sequenced material: CD4+ T cells from PBMCs cultured without peptide, taken after COVID-19 vaccination. The receptors come from a human donor who received a COVID-19 vaccine.

CDR3: CACRTGRLGDSPLHF. The CDR3 coding sequence is TGTGCCTGCCGGACAGGGCGCTTGGGGGATTCACCCCTCCACTTT. The V gene is TRBV30, the J gene TRBJ1-6; TRBD1 aligns across 8 bases. V was pared by 6 bases and J by 8 bases, with 12 bases of the junction left unmatched. CDR1 and CDR2 (germline): GTSNPN, SVGIG (reference sequence). This CDR3 is 15 amino acids long. Combining the CDR3 with reference TRBV30 and TRBJ1-6 gives the whole variable domain SQTIHQWPATLVQPVGSPLSLECTVEGTSNPNLYWYRQAAGRGLQLLFYSVGIGQISSEVPQNLSASRPQDRQFILSSKKLLLSDSGFYLCACRTGRLGDSPLHFGNGTRLTVT.

The V call is TRBV18, the J call TRBJ1-3, with unresolved D. V shed 1 base and J shed 4 bases, with 20 bases lying between them. CDR1 KGHSH and CDR2 LQKENI come from the germline V gene. CDR3 length: 18 residues. The CDR3, as DNA: TGTGCCAGCTCACCACAAAACGCCCCTATTTCGGGGGGAAACACCATATATTTT. Its translation is CASSPQNAPISGGNTIYF.

The genes are TRBV5-1 and TRBJ1-6, with D tentatively TRBD1 (6 bases). V lost 4 bases, J lost 7 bases, and 12 bases lay in between. Per germline, CDR1 SGHRS and CDR2 YFSETQ. The CDR3 spans 14 residues. The CDR3 loop reads CASSHGQLNSPLHF. Here the CDR3 DNA reads TGCGCCAGCAGCCACGGACAGCTGAATTCACCCCTCCACTTT.

The DNA for the CDR3 is TGCGCCAGCAGCTTGGCCAATACTTTCACAGATACGCAGTATTTT. Amino acid sequence: CASSLANTFTDTQYF. The chain recombines TRBV5-1 with TRBJ2-3, with D unclear. Germline V lookup: CDR1 SGHRS, CDR2 YFSETQ. The V gene lost 0 bases and the J gene lost 2 bases, with 10 bases spanning the gap. This CDR3 is 15 amino acids long.

V is TRBV7-8 and J is TRBJ1-2; D is possibly TRBD1 (6 bases). With 3 bases removed from V and 8 bases from J, the gap between germline ends came to 16 bases. CDR1 and CDR2 (germline): SGHVS, FQNEAQ. The CDR3 is 14 amino acids. CDR3 sequence reads: CASSLDRQREGYTF. The CDR3 DNA sequence: TGTGCCAGCAGCTTGGACAGACAGAGGGAAGGCTACACCTTC. Combining the CDR3 with reference TRBV7-8 and TRBJ1-2 gives the whole variable domain GAGVSQSPRYKVAKRGQDVALRCDPISGHVSLFWYQQALGQGPEFLTYFQNEAQLDKSGLPSDRFFAERPEGSVSTLKIQRTQQEDSAVYLCASSLDRQREGYTFGSGTRLTVV.

The chain recombines TRBV5-1 with TRBJ1-5; D is ambiguous. V was pared by 0 bases and J by 7 bases, with 17 bases between. The CDR3 has 16 amino acids. The germline V gene has CDR1 SGHRS and CDR2 YFSETQ. The CDR3 coding sequence is TGCGCCAGCAGCTTGGGTGTCGGTGTAGGAGAGCAGCCCCAGCATTTT. Amino acids: CASSLGVGVGEQPQHF.

The chain joins TRBV4-3 to TRBJ2-1; TRBD2 agrees at 11 bases. Germline V gene data show CDR1 as LGHNA and CDR2 as YSLEER. The CDR3 sequence is 17 residues long. J lost 5 bases, V lost 4 bases, and 10 bases had no gene match. CDR3 sequence: CASSLIRGTSGNNEQFF. Written as DNA, the CDR3 is TGCGCCAGCAGCCTGATTAGGGGGACTAGCGGTAACAATGAGCAGTTCTTC.

The chain recombines TRBV6-4 with TRBJ1-6, with TRBD1 matching over 7 bases. V lost 6 bases and J lost 10; bases outside the gene matches: 9. The CDR3 extends over 14 amino acids. Germline CDR1 reads MRHNA; CDR2 reads SNTAGT. CDR3 protein: CASSERQGSSPLHF. CDR3 nucleotide sequence: TGTGCCAGCAGCGAAAGACAGGGCAGCTCACCCCTCCACTTT.

This clone came up a few times. The chain has TRBV18 and TRBJ1-1; tentative D call: TRBD1 (6 bases). Per germline, CDR1 KGHSH and CDR2 LQKENI. V gave up 3 bases and J gave up 5 bases, with 13 bases separating them. The CDR3 sequence is 14 residues long. CDR3 sequence: CASSPLQGRTEAFF. CDR3 in DNA: TGTGCCAGCTCACCGTTACAGGGAAGGACTGAAGCTTTCTTT.

The chain combines TRBV12-3 or TRBV12-4 with TRBJ1-2, with D perhaps matching TRBD1 (5 bases). There are 13 residues in the CDR3. The ends were cut back, 7 bases at V and 1 base at J, with 10 bases in the middle. The CDR3 loop reads CASTTDFNYGYTF. The DNA of the CDR3 is TGTGCCAGCACGACAGATTTTAACTATGGCTACACCTTC.

The chain carries TRBV6-6 and TRBJ2-7; D perhaps matches TRBD2 (6 bases). The CDR3 spans 15 residues. V gave up 6 bases and J gave up 2 bases, with 17 bases separating them. Germline V gives CDR1 MNHNY, CDR2 SVGAGI (reference sequence). CDR3: CASSPTGANTYEQYV. The CDR3 DNA reads as TGTGCCAGCAGCCCAACGGGAGCCAACACCTACGAGCAGTACGTC.

This clone has only one observation. The gene calls are TRBV24-1 and TRBJ2-5; D unresolved. V gave up 3 bases and J gave up 5 bases, with 6 bases separating them. The CDR3 has 12 residues. Germline CDR1 reads KGHDR; CDR2 reads SFDVKD. The CDR3 sequence is CATSDELETQYF. CDR3 in DNA: TGTGCCACCAGTGATGAGCTGGAGACCCAGTACTTC.

The chain couples TRBV6-2 or TRBV6-3 to TRBJ1-4, with a tentative D call TRBD1 (6 bases). Trimming left V 4 bases short and J 3 bases short, with 15 bases between. Germline lookup yields CDR1 MNHEY and CDR2 SVGEGT. The CDR3 runs to 16 residues. CDR3 bases: TGTGCCAGCAGTTCAATCGGGGGGGCTCCTAATGAAAAACTGTTTTTT. The encoded protein is CASSSIGGAPNEKLFF.

The rearrangement uses TRBV29-1 and TRBJ2-7, with D maybe TRBD1 (6 bases). Per germline, CDR1 SQVTM and CDR2 ANQGSEA. The V and J ends lost 4 bases and 0 bases respectively, with 28 bases between them. The CDR3 spans 19 residues. The CDR3 DNA sequence: TGCAGCGTTGGTAAGTTTCCAGGGGCCGGGCTCCTGAGCTCCTACGAGCAGTACGTC. It specifies CSVGKFPGAGLLSSYEQYV.

This clone was seen once. The rearrangement links TRBV2 to TRBJ2-3, with 9 positions matching TRBD2. The germline gives CDR1 SNHLY, CDR2 FYNNEI. J was trimmed by 2 bases and V by 4 bases; bases with no gene match: 4. This CDR3 is 15 amino acids long. CDR3 nucleotides: TGTGCCAGCAGTGGGGTAGCGGGAGTCACAGATACGCAGTATTTT. Amino acid sequence: CASSGVAGVTDTQYF.

J is TRBJ1-6 and V is TRBV7-6; D might be TRBD1 (6 bases). Germline V CDR1 and CDR2: SGHVS, FNYEAQ. V was clipped by 0 bases and J by 8 bases, with 17 bases between them. The CDR3 has 17 amino acids. CDR3 sequence (DNA): TGTGCCAGCAGCTTAGCGCGGGTCAGGGGCGGTGATTCACCCCTCCACTTT. Protein sequence: CASSLARVRGGDSPLHF.

This CDR3 reads CASSEIGAHEKLFF. The CDR3 DNA is TGTGCCAGCAGTGAAATAGGGGCCCATGAAAAACTGTTTTTT. V and J are TRBV6-1 and TRBJ1-4; D possibly corresponds to TRBD1 (5 bases). The CDR3 spans 14 residues. The germline gives CDR1 MNHNS, CDR2 SASEGT. Trimming removed 2 bases from V and 6 bases from J, with 10 bases in between.

This chain uses TRBV7-3 with TRBJ2-1; D gene ambiguous. Germline V gene sequence: CDR1 SGHTA, CDR2 FQGTGA. V dropped 2 bases and J dropped 4 bases, with 21 bases sitting between them. CDR3 length equals 18 residues. CDR3 region: CASSLFVVWPRSYNEQFF. Written as DNA, the CDR3 is TGTGCCAGCAGCTTATTTGTAGTATGGCCTCGGTCGTACAATGAGCAGTTCTTC.

The chain uses TRBV7-6 and TRBJ2-1, with D perhaps matching TRBD2 (6 bases). Germline CDR1 is SGHVS and CDR2 is FNYEAQ. V was trimmed by 4 bases and J by 0 bases, leaving 13 bases between them. The CDR3 has 16 residues. The CDR3 spells CASSSDTGSSYNEQFF. The CDR3 coding sequence is TGTGCCAGCAGCTCAGATACCGGGAGCTCCTACAATGAGCAGTTCTTC. Complete variable domain (other parts from reference TRBV7-6 and TRBJ2-1): GAGVSQSPRYKVTKRGQDVALRCDPISGHVSLYWYRQALGQGPEFLTYFNYEAQQDKSGLPNDRFSAERPEGSISTLTIQRTEQRDSAMYRCASSSDTGSSYNEQFFGPGTRLTVL.

This rearrangement joins TRBV6-5 to TRBJ1-3; possibly TRBD1 for D (5 bases). The germline V gene has CDR1 MNHEY and CDR2 SVGAGI. The V and J ends lost 7 bases and 0 bases respectively, with 10 bases between them. This CDR3 comprises 14 residues. CDR3 DNA: TGTGCCAGCACCTTACAGGACTCTGGAAACACCATATATTTT. This gives the protein CASTLQDSGNTIYF.

CDR3 DNA: TGTGCCAGCAGCCGGAACTATGGCTACACCTTC. Its translation: CASSRNYGYTF. The rearrangement uses TRBV3-1 (or the pseudogene TRBV3-2) and TRBJ1-2; D uncertain. The CDR3 length is 11 residues. Trimming removed 4 bases at V and 2 bases at J, with 2 bases between. The germline V gene encodes CDR1 LGHDT and CDR2 YNNKEL (reference sequence).

This chain connects TRBV24-1 to TRBJ2-1; D remains ambiguous. From germline, CDR1 is KGHDR and CDR2 SFDVKD. V gave up 6 bases and J gave up 4 bases, with 6 bases separating them. The CDR3 consists of 12 residues. CDR3 sequence (DNA): TGTGCCACCAGTCAGTGGTACAATGAGCAGTTCTTC. Residues: CATSQWYNEQFF.

The chain links TRBV5-5 to TRBJ2-3; 7 nucleotides line up with TRBD1. The J segment lost 0 bases and the V segment lost 1 base, leaving 5 bases of the junction unmatched. The CDR3 extends over 16 amino acids. The germline CDR1 and CDR2 sequences are SGHKS and YYEKEE (reference sequence). CDR3 DNA sequence: TGTGCCAGCAGCTTGAGGGGGCTTCCTAGCACAGATACGCAGTATTTT. The encoded protein is CASSLRGLPSTDTQYF.

The chain has TRBV9 and TRBJ2-5; no clear D gene. Deletions cut 0 bases from V and 5 bases from J, with 5 bases between. The germline CDR1 and CDR2 sequences are SGDLS and YYNGEE. The CDR3 loop spans 12 amino acids. DNA of the CDR3: TGTGCCAGCAGCGTAGAAGGGGAGACCCAGTACTTC. Translated: CASSVEGETQYF.

This rearrangement joins TRBV5-8 to TRBJ2-7; TRBD2 aligns across 9 bases. V was clipped by 0 bases and J by 2 bases; unmatched bases: 3. The germline CDR1 and CDR2 sequences are SGHTS and YDEGEE. CDR3 size: 15 residues. CDR3 in amino acids: CASSLDSGGTYEQYV. The CDR3 nucleotides read TGTGCCAGCAGCTTGGATAGCGGGGGAACCTACGAGCAGTACGTC.

The chain links TRBV6-5 to TRBJ2-7; 7 bases are a match to TRBD2. V lost 0 bases and J lost 3; bases outside the gene matches: 2. Germline CDR1 reads MNHEY; CDR2 reads SVGAGI. The CDR3 covers 14 residues. Written as DNA, the CDR3 is TGTGCCAGCAGTTACTCGACGGGGGGCTACGAGCAGTACGTC. Its protein product is CASSYSTGGYEQYV.

This clone was seen a single time. The chain links TRBV6-5 to TRBJ1-3; 8 bases line up with TRBD1. The CDR3 is made up of 15 amino acids. J gave up 2 bases and V 4 bases, and 4 bases lay outside the gene matches. Germline-derived CDR1 and CDR2 are MNHEY and SVGAGI. Written as DNA, the CDR3 is TGTGCCAGCAGTTCCATGGACAGGGCTGGAAACACCATATATTTT. This translates into CASSSMDRAGNTIYF.